The 22 T cell receptor beta chains below come from one sample, sequenced in a study of cytomegalovirus exposure and HLA in healthy donors. Here immunoSEQ multiplex PCR was the method, and the copy in TCRdb shows in-frame clones only, minus some. The sample lists 120,000 or so clones, roughly 89% occurring once. Sequencing used PBMCs. These receptors originate from a woman aged 18-35 years in good health and CMV-seronegative.

In DNA form, the CDR3 reads TGTGCCAGCAGTATCCGGCGTCAGGTGGAGTACTTC. It is translated as CASSIRRQVEYF. V usage is TRBV28 and J usage is TRBJ2-7; D gene unclear. V was pared by 5 bases and J by 11 bases, with 16 bases between. The CDR3 is 12 amino acids. Germline V gene sequence: CDR1 MDHEN, CDR2 SYDVKM.

The chain combines TRBV4-2 with TRBJ2-1, with 11 nucleotides matching TRBD2. V lost 2 bases, J lost 7 bases, and 25 bases stayed unmatched. The CDR3 runs to 22 residues. The germline CDR1 and CDR2 sequences are LGHNA and YNFKEQ. CDR3 sequence: CASSQKGATGTSGALIFNEQFF. CDR3 coding DNA: TGTGCCAGCAGCCAAAAGGGAGCAACCGGGACTAGCGGCGCCTTAATCTTTAATGAGCAGTTCTTC.

This chain joins TRBV5-1 and TRBJ2-1; weak D call: TRBD1 (5 bases). V lost 4 bases and J 1 base, leaving 12 bases between the germline ends. Looked up from germline, CDR1 is SGHRS and CDR2 is YFSETQ. The CDR3 covers 15 residues. The DNA for the CDR3 is TGCGCCAGCAGCCGTCTCGCAGGGTCCTACAATGAGCAGTTCTTC. It encodes CASSRLAGSYNEQFF.

The chain couples TRBV7-2 to TRBJ2-3; 8 positions match TRBD2. The CDR3 covers 17 residues. The ends lost 6 bases at V and 1 base at J; junction bases unmatched: 12. Germline V CDR1 and CDR2: SGHTA, FQGNSA. This CDR3 is CASRPREELAGTDTQYF. The CDR3 DNA sequence: TGTGCCAGCAGGCCACGAGAGGAACTAGCGGGCACAGATACGCAGTATTTT.

CDR3 residues: CASSYYESGELFF. The CDR3 nucleotides read TGTGCCAGCAGCTACTACGAGTCCGGGGAGCTGTTTTTT. The chain employs TRBV7-8 and TRBJ2-2; D is ambiguous. V lost 4 bases and J 6 bases, leaving 9 bases between the germline ends. The CDR3 runs 13 residues. CDR1 is SGHVS, CDR2 FQNEAQ, per germline.

The chain is built from TRBV6-1 and TRBJ2-2; TRBD2 matches at 9 bases. This CDR3 spans 16 amino acids. The germline CDR1 and CDR2 sequences are MNHNS and SASEGT. The V segment lost 2 bases and the J segment 5 bases; nucleotides outside the gene matches: 6. For the CDR3, the DNA is TGTGCCAGCAGTGAATTTGCGGGAGGGCATACCGGGGAGCTGTTTTTT. Translated: CASSEFAGGHTGELFF.

The gene calls are TRBV7-9 and TRBJ1-3, with a weak D call TRBD1 (5 bases). Germline-derived CDR1 and CDR2 are SEHNR and FQNEAQ (reference sequence). The V and J ends lost 5 bases and 4 bases respectively, with 18 bases between them. The CDR3 totals 16 residues. The CDR3 protein is CASSPLPQGGGNTIYF. Written as DNA, the CDR3 is TGTGCCAGCAGCCCCCTCCCGCAGGGAGGGGGAAACACCATATATTTT. The full variable domain, rest sourced from reference TRBV7-9 and TRBJ1-3, is DTGVSQNPRHKITKRGQNVTFRCDPISEHNRLYWYRQTLGQGPEFLTYFQNEAQLEKSRLLSDRFSAERPKGSFSTLEIQRTEQGDSAMYLCASSPLPQGGGNTIYFGEGSWLTVV.

The rearrangement joins TRBV6-6 to TRBJ2-1, with TRBD2 matching 13 bases. The V and J ends lost 6 bases and 9 bases, in that order; junction bases with no gene match: 8. The CDR3 is 15 amino acids. Per germline, CDR1 MNHNY and CDR2 SVGAGI (reference sequence). CDR3 in DNA: TGTGCCAGCAGAAGCACTAGCGGGGGGGGCCCTGAGCAGTTCTTC. It is translated as CASRSTSGGGPEQFF.

The chain links TRBV25-1 to TRBJ2-7; no clear D. V dropped 5 bases and J dropped 4 bases, with 9 bases sitting between them. The CDR3 length is 12 residues. Germline-derived CDR1 and CDR2 are MGHDK and SYGVNS. In DNA, the CDR3 is TGTGCCAGCAGTCCCTCCGGGTACGAGCAGTACTTC. The encoded protein is CASSPSGYEQYF.

The CDR3 DNA is TGTGCCAGTAGTATTAGCGGGGGGGTGTACAATGAGCAGTTCTTC. Its protein is CASSISGGVYNEQFF. This sequence joins TRBV19 and TRBJ2-1, with 11 nucleotides matching TRBD2. Germline V gives CDR1 LNHDA, CDR2 SQIVND (reference sequence). The CDR3 runs to 15 residues. The V segment lost 3 bases and the J segment 4 bases; nucleotides outside the gene matches: 2.

The chain uses TRBV6-5 and TRBJ1-1; 7 positions match TRBD1. The CDR3 extends over 13 amino acids. Germline V gene data show CDR1 as MNHEY and CDR2 as SVGAGI. J gave up 8 bases and V 2 bases, and 5 bases lay outside the gene matches. CDR3 residues: CASSYLQGSEAFF. CDR3 DNA sequence: TGTGCCAGCAGTTACCTACAGGGGTCAGAAGCTTTCTTT.

The gene calls are TRBV19 and TRBJ2-7, with D possibly being TRBD1 (6 bases). The CDR3 spans 12 residues. V lost 4 bases and J 6 bases, leaving 10 bases between the germline ends. Germline V lookup: CDR1 LNHDA, CDR2 SQIVND (reference sequence). The CDR3 here is CASSTRGFEQYF. CDR3 DNA: TGTGCCAGTAGTACCAGGGGATTCGAGCAGTACTTC. Full variable domain (outside the CDR3, taken from reference TRBV19 and TRBJ2-7): DGGITQSPKYLFRKEGQNVTLSCEQNLNHDAMYWYRQDPGQGLRLIYYSQIVNDFQKGDIAEGYSVSREKKESFPLTVTSAQKNPTAFYLCASSTRGFEQYFGPGTRLTVT.

Here the CDR3 reads CASSLPSSYEQYF. The DNA of the CDR3 is TGTGCCAGCAGCTTACCGAGCTCCTACGAGCAGTACTTC. The chain uses TRBV7-2 and TRBJ2-7; D uncertain. V was cut by 2 bases and J by 0 bases, with 5 bases left in between. The CDR3 has 13 residues. Germline loops: CDR1 SGHTA, CDR2 FQGNSA.

The V call is TRBV28, the J call TRBJ2-2, with TRBD2 matching over 7 bases. This CDR3 comprises 14 residues. The junction had 1 base not matched to a gene; V was cut back by 1 base and J by 5 bases. Germline CDR1 and CDR2: MDHEN and SYDVKM. This CDR3 reads CASSLSRGTGELFF. In DNA form, the CDR3 reads TGTGCCAGCAGTTTATCGCGGGGGACCGGGGAGCTGTTTTTT.

The chain has TRBV19 and TRBJ2-5; D perhaps matches TRBD1 (6 bases). The CDR3 consists of 16 residues. Germline CDR1 is LNHDA and CDR2 is SQIVND (reference sequence). V gave up 3 bases and J gave up 0 bases, with 14 bases separating them. CDR3 nucleotides: TGTGCCAGTAGTATGGTCCGGACAGTTAACCAAGAGACCCAGTACTTC. Translating gives CASSMVRTVNQETQYF.

There are many counts of this clone. V and J are TRBV6-5 and TRBJ2-2, with no clear D. This CDR3 region has 12 residues. CDR1 and CDR2 from the germline V gene are MNHEY and SVGAGI. The ends were cut back, 10 bases at V and 4 bases at J, with 10 bases in the middle. CDR3 in amino acids: CATEAATGELFF. The CDR3 DNA is TGTGCCACCGAGGCCGCCACCGGGGAGCTGTTTTTT.

V and J are TRBV10-3 and TRBJ1-2, with TRBD1 matching 9 bases. The CDR3 totals 15 residues. Germline lookup yields CDR1 ENHRY and CDR2 SYGVKD. V was clipped by 6 bases and J by 2 bases; unmatched bases: 7. In nucleotides, the CDR3 is TGTGCCATCAGCCCTCCGGACAGGGGAAACTATGGCTACACCTTC. It codes for CAISPPDRGNYGYTF.

In this sample, this clone turned up once. The CDR3 sequence is CASSLGTSLGELFF. Here the CDR3 DNA reads TGTGCCAGCAGCTTGGGGACTAGCCTCGGGGAGCTGTTTTTT. V gene TRBV7-9 combines with J gene TRBJ2-2; 9 nucleotides match TRBD2. The germline V gene encodes CDR1 SEHNR and CDR2 FQNEAQ (reference sequence). The CDR3 contains 14 residues. Losses at the gene ends were 3 bases for V and 7 bases for J; bases not matched to a gene: 3.

This sequence joins TRBV6-6 and TRBJ1-1, with a possible D match to TRBD1 (6 bases). This CDR3 is 14 amino acids long. The ends were cut back, 0 bases at V and 2 bases at J, with 7 bases in the middle. Germline V gives CDR1 MNHNY, CDR2 SVGAGI (reference sequence). In DNA, the CDR3 is TGTGCCAGCAGTTACTCACAGGGAAACACTGAAGCTTTCTTT. This encodes CASSYSQGNTEAFF.

This clone was observed once. This sequence joins TRBV5-1 and TRBJ2-3; tentative D call: TRBD1 (5 bases). This CDR3 is built from 16 residues. Germline V lookup: CDR1 SGHRS, CDR2 YFSETQ. V shed 2 bases and J shed 0 bases, with 13 bases lying between them. The CDR3 DNA is TGCGCCAGCAGCTTCGTCGGACACTATAGCACAGATACGCAGTATTTT. Translated: CASSFVGHYSTDTQYF.

The chain combines TRBV7-8 with TRBJ2-2, with no clear D. Trimming cost V 2 bases and J 8 bases, with 3 bases left between them. Germline lookup yields CDR1 SGHVS and CDR2 FQNEAQ. This CDR3 is built from 11 residues. Here the CDR3 DNA reads TGTGCCAGCAGCTTACGGGGGGAGCTGTTTTTT. Amino acids: CASSLRGELFF.

This clone was counted a single time. V and J are TRBV30 and TRBJ2-7; D might be TRBD1 (6 bases). The CDR3 loop spans 14 amino acids. Trimming left V 5 bases short and J 1 base short, with 15 bases between. Germline lookup yields CDR1 GTSNPN and CDR2 SVGIG (reference sequence). DNA of the CDR3: TGTGCCTGGGACCCCCCCGGGACATCCTACGAGCAGTACTTC. This codes for CAWDPPGTSYEQYF.